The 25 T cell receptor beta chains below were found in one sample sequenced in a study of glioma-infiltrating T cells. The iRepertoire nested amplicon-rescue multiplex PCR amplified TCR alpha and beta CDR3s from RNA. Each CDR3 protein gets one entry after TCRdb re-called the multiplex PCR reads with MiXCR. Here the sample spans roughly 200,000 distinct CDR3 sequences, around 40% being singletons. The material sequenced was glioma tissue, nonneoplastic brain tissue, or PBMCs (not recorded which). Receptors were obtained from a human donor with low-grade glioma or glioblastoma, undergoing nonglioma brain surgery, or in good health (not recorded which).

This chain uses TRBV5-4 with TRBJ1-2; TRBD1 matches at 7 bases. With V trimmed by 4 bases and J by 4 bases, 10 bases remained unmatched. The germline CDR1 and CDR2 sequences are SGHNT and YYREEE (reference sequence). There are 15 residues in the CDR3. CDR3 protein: CASSPGGTTSYGYTF. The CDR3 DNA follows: TGTGCCAGCAGCCCAGGGGGGACAACCTCCTATGGCTACACCTTC.

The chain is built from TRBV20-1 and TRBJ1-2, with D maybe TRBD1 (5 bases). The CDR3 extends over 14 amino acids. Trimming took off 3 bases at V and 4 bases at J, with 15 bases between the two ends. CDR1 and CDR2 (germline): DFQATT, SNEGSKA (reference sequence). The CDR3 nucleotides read TGCAGTGCTAGGTCGAGCGGGGCTGGCTATGGCTACACCTTC. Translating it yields CSARSSGAGYGYTF.

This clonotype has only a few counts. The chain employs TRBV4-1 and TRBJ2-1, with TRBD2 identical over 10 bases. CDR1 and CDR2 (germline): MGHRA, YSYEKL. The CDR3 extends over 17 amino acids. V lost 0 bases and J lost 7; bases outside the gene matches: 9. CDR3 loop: CASSQDTAGGRRNEQFF. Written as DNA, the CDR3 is TGCGCCAGCAGCCAAGATACAGCGGGAGGGAGGAGGAATGAGCAGTTCTTC.

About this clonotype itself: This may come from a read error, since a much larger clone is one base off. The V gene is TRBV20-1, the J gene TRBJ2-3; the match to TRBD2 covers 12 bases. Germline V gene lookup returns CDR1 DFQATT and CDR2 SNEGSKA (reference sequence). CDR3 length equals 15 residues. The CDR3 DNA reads TGCATTGCTGGAGGGACTAGCGGGAGCACAGATACGCAGTATTTT. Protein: CIAGGTSGSTDTQYF.

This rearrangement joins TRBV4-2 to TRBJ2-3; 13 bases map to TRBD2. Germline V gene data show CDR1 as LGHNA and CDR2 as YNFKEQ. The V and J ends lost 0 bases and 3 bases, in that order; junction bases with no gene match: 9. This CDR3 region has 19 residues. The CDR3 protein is CASSQEKTSGRAGTDTQYF. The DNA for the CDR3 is TGTGCCAGCAGCCAAGAAAAAACTAGCGGGAGGGCCGGTACAGATACGCAGTATTTT.

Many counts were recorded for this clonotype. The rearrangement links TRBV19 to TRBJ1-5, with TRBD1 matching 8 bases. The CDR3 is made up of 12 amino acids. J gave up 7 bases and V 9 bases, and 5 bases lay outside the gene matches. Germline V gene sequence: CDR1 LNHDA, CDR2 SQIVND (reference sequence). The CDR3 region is CASGTGEQPQHF. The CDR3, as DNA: TGTGCCAGCGGGACAGGCGAACAGCCCCAGCATTTT.

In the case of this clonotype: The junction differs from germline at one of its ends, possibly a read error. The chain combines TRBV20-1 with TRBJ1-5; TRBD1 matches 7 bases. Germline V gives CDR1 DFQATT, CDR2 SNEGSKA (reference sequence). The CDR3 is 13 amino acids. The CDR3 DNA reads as TGCAGTGCTTCGACAGGGATAATTAAGCCCGAGCATTTT. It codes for CSASTGIIKPEHF.

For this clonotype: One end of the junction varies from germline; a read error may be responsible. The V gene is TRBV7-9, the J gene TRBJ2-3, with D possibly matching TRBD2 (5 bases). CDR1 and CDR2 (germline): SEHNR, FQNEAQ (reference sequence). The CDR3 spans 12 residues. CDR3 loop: CASSGSKDTQYF. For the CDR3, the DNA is TGTGCCAGCAGCGGGAGCAAAGATACGCAGTATTTT.

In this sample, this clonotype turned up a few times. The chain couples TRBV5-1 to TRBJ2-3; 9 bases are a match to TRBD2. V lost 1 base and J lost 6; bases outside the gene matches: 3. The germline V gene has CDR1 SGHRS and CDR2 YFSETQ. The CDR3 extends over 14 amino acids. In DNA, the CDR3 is TGCGCCAGCAGCTTGTTGGCGGGAGGGGATACGCAGTATTTT. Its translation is CASSLLAGGDTQYF. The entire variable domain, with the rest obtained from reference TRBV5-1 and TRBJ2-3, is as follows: KAGVTQTPRYLIKTRGQQVTLSCSPISGHRSVSWYQQTPGQGLQFLFEYFSETQRNKGNFPGRFSGRQFSNSRSEMNVSTLELGDSALYLCASSLLAGGDTQYFGPGTRLTVL.

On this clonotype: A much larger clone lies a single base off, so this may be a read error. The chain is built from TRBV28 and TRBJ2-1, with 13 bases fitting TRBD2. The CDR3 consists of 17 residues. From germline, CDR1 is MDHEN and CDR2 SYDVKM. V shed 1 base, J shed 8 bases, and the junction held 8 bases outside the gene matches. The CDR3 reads CASSLFSGTSGIDEQFF. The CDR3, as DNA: TGTGCCAGCAGTTTATTTTCCGGGACTAGCGGGATAGATGAGCAGTTCTTC.

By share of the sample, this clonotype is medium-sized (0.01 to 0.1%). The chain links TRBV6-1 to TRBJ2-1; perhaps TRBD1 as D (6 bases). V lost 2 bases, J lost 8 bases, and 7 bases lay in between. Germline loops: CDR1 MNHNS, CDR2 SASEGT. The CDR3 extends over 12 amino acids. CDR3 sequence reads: CASSEKGDEQFF. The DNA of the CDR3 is TGTGCCAGCAGTGAAAAGGGGGATGAGCAGTTCTTC.

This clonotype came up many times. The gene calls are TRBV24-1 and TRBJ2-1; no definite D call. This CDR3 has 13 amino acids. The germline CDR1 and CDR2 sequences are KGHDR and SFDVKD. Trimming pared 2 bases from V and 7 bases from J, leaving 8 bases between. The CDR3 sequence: CATSDSSWNEQFF. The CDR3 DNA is TGTGCCACCAGTGATTCGTCGTGGAATGAGCAGTTCTTC.

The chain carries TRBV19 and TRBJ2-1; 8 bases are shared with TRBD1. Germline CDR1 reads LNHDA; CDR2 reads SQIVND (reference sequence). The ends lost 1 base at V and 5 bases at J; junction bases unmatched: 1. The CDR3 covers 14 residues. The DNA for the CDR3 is TGTGCCAGTAGTATAGCGGACAGGGACAATGAGCAGTTCTTC. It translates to CASSIADRDNEQFF.

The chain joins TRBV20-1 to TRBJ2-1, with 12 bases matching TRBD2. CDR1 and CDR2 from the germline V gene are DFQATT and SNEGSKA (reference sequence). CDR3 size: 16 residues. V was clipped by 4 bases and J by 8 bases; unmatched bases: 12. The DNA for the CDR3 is TGCAGTGCTACGCACGCCCGCGCTAGCGGGAGGGATGAGCAGTTCTTC. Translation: CSATHARASGRDEQFF.

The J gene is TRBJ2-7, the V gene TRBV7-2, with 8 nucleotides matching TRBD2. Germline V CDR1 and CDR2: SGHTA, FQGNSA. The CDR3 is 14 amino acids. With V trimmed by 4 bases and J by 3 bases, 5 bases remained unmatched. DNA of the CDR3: TGTGCCAGCAGCTCTACTAGCGGTGACTACGAGCAGTACTTC. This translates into CASSSTSGDYEQYF.

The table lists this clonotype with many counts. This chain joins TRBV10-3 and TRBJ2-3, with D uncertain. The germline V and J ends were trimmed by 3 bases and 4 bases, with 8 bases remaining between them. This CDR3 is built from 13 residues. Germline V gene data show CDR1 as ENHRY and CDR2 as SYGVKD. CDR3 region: CAISDLGADTQYF. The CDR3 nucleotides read TGTGCCATCAGTGACCTCGGCGCAGATACGCAGTATTTT.

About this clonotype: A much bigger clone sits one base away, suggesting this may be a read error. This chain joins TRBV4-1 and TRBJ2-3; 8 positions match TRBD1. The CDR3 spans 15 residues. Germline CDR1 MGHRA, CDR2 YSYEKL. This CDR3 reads CASSQEDRAADRQYF. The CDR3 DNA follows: TGCGCCAGCAGCCAAGAGGACAGGGCAGCAGATAGGCAGTATTTT.

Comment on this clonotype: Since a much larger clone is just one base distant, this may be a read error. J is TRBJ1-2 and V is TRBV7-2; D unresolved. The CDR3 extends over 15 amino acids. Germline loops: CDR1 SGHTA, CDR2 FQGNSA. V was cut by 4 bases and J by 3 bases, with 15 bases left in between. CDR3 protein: CASSYFAPGYYGYTF. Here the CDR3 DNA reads TGTGCCAGCAGCTATTTCGCTCCTGGGTACTATGGCTACACCTTC.

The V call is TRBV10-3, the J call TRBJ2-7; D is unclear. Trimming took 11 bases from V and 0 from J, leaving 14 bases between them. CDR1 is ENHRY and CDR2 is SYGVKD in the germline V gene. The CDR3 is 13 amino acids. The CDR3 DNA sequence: TGTGCCTCGACCGCCGGTATCTCCTACGAGCAGTACTTC. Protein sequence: CASTAGISYEQYF.

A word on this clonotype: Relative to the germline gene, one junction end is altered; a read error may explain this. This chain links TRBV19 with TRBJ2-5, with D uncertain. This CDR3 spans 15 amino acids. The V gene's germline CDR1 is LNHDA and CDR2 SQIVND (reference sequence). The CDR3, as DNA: TGTGCCAGTAGTATAGGAGGAAGTCTCCAAGAGAACCAGTACTTC. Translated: CASSIGGSLQENQYF.

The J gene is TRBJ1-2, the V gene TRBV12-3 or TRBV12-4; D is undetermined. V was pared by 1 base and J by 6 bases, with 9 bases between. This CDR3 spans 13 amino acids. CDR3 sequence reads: CASSLGQVDGYTF. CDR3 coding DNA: TGTGCCAGCAGTTTAGGGCAGGTAGATGGCTACACCTTC.

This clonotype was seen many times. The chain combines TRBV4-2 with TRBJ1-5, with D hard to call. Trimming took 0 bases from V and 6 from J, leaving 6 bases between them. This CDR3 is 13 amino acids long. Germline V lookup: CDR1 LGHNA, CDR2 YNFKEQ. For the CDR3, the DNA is TGTGCCAGCAGCCAAGAGAGAGTTCAGCCCCAGCATTTT. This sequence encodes CASSQERVQPQHF.

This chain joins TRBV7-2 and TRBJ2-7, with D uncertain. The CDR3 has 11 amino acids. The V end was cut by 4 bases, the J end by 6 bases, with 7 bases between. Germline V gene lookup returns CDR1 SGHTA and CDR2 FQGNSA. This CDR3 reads CASSSYGEQYF. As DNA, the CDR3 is TGTGCCAGCAGCTCCTATGGCGAGCAGTACTTC.

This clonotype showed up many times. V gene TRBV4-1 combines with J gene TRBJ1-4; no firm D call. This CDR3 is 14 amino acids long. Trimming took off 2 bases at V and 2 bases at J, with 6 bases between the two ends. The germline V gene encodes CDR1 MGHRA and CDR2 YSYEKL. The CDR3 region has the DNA TGCGCCAGCAGCCAAATTGTGACTAATGAAAAACTGTTTTTT. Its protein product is CASSQIVTNEKLFF.

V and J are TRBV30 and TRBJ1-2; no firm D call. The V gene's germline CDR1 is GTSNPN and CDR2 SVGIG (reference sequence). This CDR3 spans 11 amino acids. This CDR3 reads CAIDTNYGYTF. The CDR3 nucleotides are TGTGCTATCGACACGAACTATGGCTACACCTTC.